This TCR beta chain was identified in a study of Graves' ophthalmopathy and Graves' hyperthyroidism. V dropped 1 base and J dropped 3 bases, with 11 bases sitting between them. The CDR3 has 14 residues. Germline CDR1 and CDR2: SGHRS and YFSETQ. The study, taken as a whole, reports: Blood also carried most expanded thyroid clonotypes exceeding 0.001 frequency. With roughly 65% sensitivity and approximately 73% specificity, the model predicted ophthalmopathy progression. With roughly 88% sensitivity and about 83% specificity, a 13-signature model separated ophthalmopathy from stable hyperthyroidism.

This clonotype occurred many times. No antigen is known for it. From RNA, the CDR3 regions of TCR beta chains were amplified and sequenced. HTBI-primed first-round RT-PCR preceded second-round multiplex PCR. TCRdb redid the calling of the multiplex PCR reads with MiXCR, one entry per CDR3 protein. The data contain some 1.1 million distinct CDR3 sequences, about 36% of them seen just once; the ten biggest clones take up more than 9.5%. Pregnancy or lactation, uncontrolled infections and other autoimmune diseases were grounds for excluding patients. Sequenced material: peripheral blood or thyroid tissue (not recorded which). The chain links TRBV5-1 to TRBJ2-7; D ambiguous. The sequence derives from an adult man with Graves' hyperthyroidism. The chain's CDR3 is CASSLRGQDYEQYF. The DNA for the CDR3 is TGCGCCAGCAGCTTGAGAGGTCAGGACTACGAGCAGTACTTC. The complete variable domain, with remaining parts taken from reference TRBV5-1 and TRBJ2-7, reads KAGVTQTPRYLIKTRGQQVTLSCSPISGHRSVSWYQQTPGQGLQFLFEYFSETQRNKGNFPGRFSGRQFSNSRSEMNVSTLELGDSALYLCASSLRGQDYEQYFGPGTRLTVT.